This TCR beta chain is from a study of HIV-infected patients and healthy controls. The CDR3 is made up of 19 amino acids. Germline V lookup: CDR1 SGHRS, CDR2 YFSETQ. With V trimmed by 4 bases and J by 4 bases, 13 bases remained unmatched. Whole blood was used without fractionation, so all unsorted peripheral T cells were included. Approximately 500 ng RNA was reverse transcribed with alpha and beta constant-region primers. Alpha and beta chain libraries were made separately by chain-specific third strand synthesis with multiplexing indices. Each CDR3 protein gets one entry after TCRdb re-called the 5' RACE reads with MiXCR. The sample lists thousands of distinct CDR3 sequences, around 8.6% occurring once.

The origin of this receptor is an adult with HIV infection. This specimen consisted of blood, obtained before antiretroviral therapy. This chain uses TRBV5-1 with TRBJ2-6; 11 nucleotides line up with TRBD1. The CDR3 here is CASSTRTGGAFTGANVLTF. The DNA for the CDR3 is TGCGCCAGCAGCACCCGGACAGGGGGCGCCTTTACGGGGGCCAACGTCCTGACTTTC.